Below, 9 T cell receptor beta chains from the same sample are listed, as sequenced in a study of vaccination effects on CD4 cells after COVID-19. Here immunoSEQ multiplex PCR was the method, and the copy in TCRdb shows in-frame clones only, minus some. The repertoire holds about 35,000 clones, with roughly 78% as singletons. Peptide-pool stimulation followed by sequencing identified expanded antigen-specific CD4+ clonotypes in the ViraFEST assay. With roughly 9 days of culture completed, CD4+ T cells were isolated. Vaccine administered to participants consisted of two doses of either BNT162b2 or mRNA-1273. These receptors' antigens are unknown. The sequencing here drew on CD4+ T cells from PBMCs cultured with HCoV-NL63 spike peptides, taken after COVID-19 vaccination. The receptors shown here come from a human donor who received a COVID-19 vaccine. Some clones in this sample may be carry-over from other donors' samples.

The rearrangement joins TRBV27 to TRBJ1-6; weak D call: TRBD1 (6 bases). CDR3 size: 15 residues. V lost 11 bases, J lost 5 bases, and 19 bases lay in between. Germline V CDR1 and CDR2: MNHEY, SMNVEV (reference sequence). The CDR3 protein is CASQKQGRDNSPLHF. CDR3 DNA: TGTGCCTCCCAAAAACAGGGTCGCGATAATTCACCCCTCCACTTT.

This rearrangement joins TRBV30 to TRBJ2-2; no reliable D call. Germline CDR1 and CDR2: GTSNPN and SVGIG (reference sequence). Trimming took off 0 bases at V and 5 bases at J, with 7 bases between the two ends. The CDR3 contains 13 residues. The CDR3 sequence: CAWSVSWTGELFF. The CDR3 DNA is TGTGCCTGGAGTGTCTCTTGGACCGGGGAGCTGTTTTTT.

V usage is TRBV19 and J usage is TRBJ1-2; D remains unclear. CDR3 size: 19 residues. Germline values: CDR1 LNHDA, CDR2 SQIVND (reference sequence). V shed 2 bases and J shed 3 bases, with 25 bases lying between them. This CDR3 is CASSINRAASRASHYGYTF. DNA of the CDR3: TGTGCCAGTAGTATAAATCGGGCAGCTTCACGAGCTTCACACTATGGCTACACCTTC.

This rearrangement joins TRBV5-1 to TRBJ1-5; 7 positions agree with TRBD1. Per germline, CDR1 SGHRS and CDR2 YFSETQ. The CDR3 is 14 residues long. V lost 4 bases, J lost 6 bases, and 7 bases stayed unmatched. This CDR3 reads CASSPGQEGQPQHF. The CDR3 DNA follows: TGCGCCAGCAGCCCCGGACAGGAGGGTCAGCCCCAGCATTTT.

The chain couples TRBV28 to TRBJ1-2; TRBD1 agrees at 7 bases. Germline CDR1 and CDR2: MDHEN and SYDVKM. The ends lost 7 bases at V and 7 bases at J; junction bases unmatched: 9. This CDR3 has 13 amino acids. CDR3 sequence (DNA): TGTGCCAGCACCAAAGACAGGGTGCGTGGCTACACCTTC. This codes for CASTKDRVRGYTF.

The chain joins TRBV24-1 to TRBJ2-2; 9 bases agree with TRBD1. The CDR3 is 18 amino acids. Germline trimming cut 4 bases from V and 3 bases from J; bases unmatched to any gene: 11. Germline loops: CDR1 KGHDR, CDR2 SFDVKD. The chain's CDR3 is CATSDPGQGFEYTGELFF. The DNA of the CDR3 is TGTGCCACCAGTGACCCGGGACAGGGATTTGAATACACCGGGGAGCTGTTTTTT.

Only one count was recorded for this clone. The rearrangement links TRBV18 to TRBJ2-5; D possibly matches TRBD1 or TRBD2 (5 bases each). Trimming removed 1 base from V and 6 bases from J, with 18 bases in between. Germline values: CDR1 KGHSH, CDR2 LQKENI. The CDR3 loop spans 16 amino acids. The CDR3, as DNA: TGTGCCAGCTCACCACGCTACGGGGCGGCTGTGAAGACCCAGTACTTC. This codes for CASSPRYGAAVKTQYF.

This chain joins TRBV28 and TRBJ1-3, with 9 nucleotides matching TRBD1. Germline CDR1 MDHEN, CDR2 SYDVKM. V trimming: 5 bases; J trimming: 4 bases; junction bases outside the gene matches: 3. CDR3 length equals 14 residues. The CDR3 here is CASSRDRVGNTIYF. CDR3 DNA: TGTGCCAGCAGTCGGGACAGGGTCGGAAACACCATATATTTT.

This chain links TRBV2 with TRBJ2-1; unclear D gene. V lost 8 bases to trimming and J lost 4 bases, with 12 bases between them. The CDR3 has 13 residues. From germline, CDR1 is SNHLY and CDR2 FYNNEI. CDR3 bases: TGTGCCAGCGGGCCAGACCGATACAATGAGCAGTTCTTC. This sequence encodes CASGPDRYNEQFF.